The 27 T cell receptor beta chains reported below all come from one sample, sequenced in a study of regulatory T cells in long-lasting Graves disease. Both iRepertoire HTBI primers and Arm-PCR of CDR3 regions were used to build the TCR beta libraries. MiXCR was run by TCRdb on the multiplex PCR reads, yielding one entry per CDR3 protein. The data show some 370,000 distinct CDR3 sequences, 20% to 25% seen once. The time point was: persistent/refractory GD, antithyroid drugs over 5 years with positive TRAb. From PBMCs, RNA was extracted and then used to make the TCR library. The source material was peripheral blood mononuclear cells (PBMCs), sampled when the disease was refractory, from a patient treated with antithyroid drugs. The receptors were sampled from a woman between 35 and 50 years old with Graves disease.

V and J are TRBV6-8 and TRBJ2-5; D tentatively fits TRBD1 or TRBD2 (5 bases each). The end of the DNA fits TRBJ2-1 better, so the J call may be wrong. The length of the CDR3 is 13 residues. Germline V gene data show CDR1 as MNHGY and CDR2 as SAAAGT. CDR3 sequence reads: CASSMIWGNEQFF. In DNA, the CDR3 is TGTGCCAGCAGTATGATTTGGGGGAATGAGCAGTTCTTC.

This clonotype was observed at least ten times. The chain's CDR3 is CASSYSPSGSGAGEQYF. In nucleotides, the CDR3 is TGTGCCAGCAGTTACTCCCCTAGCGGGAGTGGGGCGGGCGAGCAGTACTTC. The chain has TRBV6-5 and TRBJ2-7; 10 bases are a match to TRBD2. Per germline, CDR1 MNHEY and CDR2 SVGAGI. The J segment lost 6 bases and the V segment lost 0 bases, leaving 11 bases of the junction unmatched. The CDR3 loop spans 17 amino acids.

V gene TRBV5-1 combines with J gene TRBJ2-7, with 9 positions matching TRBD1. The junction had 6 bases not matched to a gene; V was cut back by 3 bases and J by 8 bases. Per the germline V gene, CDR1 is SGHRS and CDR2 is YFSETQ. The CDR3 consists of 13 residues. DNA of the CDR3: TGCGCCAGCAGCTCGGACAGGGGTAAAAAGCAGTACTTC. Its translation: CASSSDRGKKQYF.

This clonotype showed up just once. This chain joins TRBV12-3 or TRBV12-4 and TRBJ2-2; a weak D match, TRBD2 (6 bases). This CDR3 comprises 14 residues. Trimming shortened V by 8 bases and J by 7 bases, and 17 bases separated the two germline ends. CDR3 DNA sequence: TGTGCCAGCCGTACTATAGCGGAGTTCGGGGAGCTGTTTTTT. This translates into CASRTIAEFGELFF.

This clonotype came up a few times. This chain uses TRBV6-5 with TRBJ2-7; possibly TRBD2 for D (5 bases). The CDR3 totals 15 residues. Germline V gives CDR1 MNHEY, CDR2 SVGAGI. V gave up 4 bases and J gave up 3 bases, with 16 bases separating them. CDR3 nucleotide sequence: TGTGCCAGCAGTTCTCGACCGGGATCGATCTACGAGCAGTACTTC. Amino acid sequence: CASSSRPGSIYEQYF.

The J gene is TRBJ2-7, the V gene TRBV5-6; TRBD2 agrees at 8 bases. CDR1 is SGHDT, CDR2 YYEEEE, per germline. The ends lost 3 bases at V and 0 bases at J; junction bases unmatched: 8. The CDR3 is 16 residues long. CDR3 DNA: TGTGCCAGCAGCTCCTTCGGGAGGGCCCCCTCCTACGAGCAGTACTTC. This encodes CASSSFGRAPSYEQYF.

This clonotype was seen repeatedly, ten times or more. V gene TRBV28 combines with J gene TRBJ2-7; unclear D gene. CDR1 and CDR2 (germline): MDHEN, SYDVKM. This CDR3 spans 18 amino acids. V was clipped by 1 base and J by 4 bases, with 23 bases between them. The CDR3 reads CASSLSLLLGPAGYEQYF. Here the CDR3 DNA reads TGTGCCAGCAGTTTATCGCTCCTCCTCGGGCCCGCCGGGTACGAGCAGTACTTC.

This rearrangement joins TRBV5-1 to TRBJ2-7; 10 bases are a match to TRBD1. V was pared by 5 bases and J by 4 bases, with 6 bases of the junction left unmatched. Germline V gives CDR1 SGHRS, CDR2 YFSETQ. CDR3 length: 14 amino acids. The CDR3 loop reads CASRVEDRGYEQYF. DNA of the CDR3: TGCGCCAGCAGAGTTGAGGACAGGGGGTACGAGCAGTACTTC. Full variable domain (missing parts from reference TRBV5-1 and TRBJ2-7): KAGVTQTPRYLIKTRGQQVTLSCSPISGHRSVSWYQQTPGQGLQFLFEYFSETQRNKGNFPGRFSGRQFSNSRSEMNVSTLELGDSALYLCASRVEDRGYEQYFGPGTRLTVT.

This clonotype was seen a handful of times. The chain links TRBV7-8 to TRBJ1-1, with TRBD1 as a possible D gene (5 bases). CDR3 size: 12 residues. The V gene's germline CDR1 is SGHVS and CDR2 FQNEAQ. The V end was cut by 5 bases, the J end by 7 bases, with 11 bases between. The CDR3 region has the DNA TGTGCCAGCAGCCCTCAACAGGTTGAAGCTTTCTTT. Its translation: CASSPQQVEAFF.

This clonotype was counted ten times or more. This chain joins TRBV6-1 and TRBJ2-7; D unresolved. The germline V gene has CDR1 MNHNS and CDR2 SASEGT. This CDR3 has 15 amino acids. V gave up 6 bases and J gave up 6 bases, with 21 bases separating them. The CDR3 reads CASRRTPLRSSEQYF. In nucleotides, the CDR3 is TGTGCCAGCAGAAGGACCCCACTCCGCTCATCCGAGCAGTACTTC.

There are a few counts of this clonotype. The likely explanation is a read error, given a far larger clone one base away. CDR3 nucleotide sequence: TGTGCCAGCAGCTTGGGACAGATAAACACTGAAGCTTTCTTT. It translates to CASSLGQINTEAFF. The chain employs TRBV5-5 and TRBJ1-1; possible D gene TRBD1, 5 bases. Germline V gene sequence: CDR1 SGHKS, CDR2 YYEKEE (reference sequence). The CDR3 spans 14 residues. V lost 0 bases and J 2 bases, leaving 8 bases between the germline ends. The whole variable domain, filled in from reference TRBV5-5 and TRBJ1-1, reads DAGVTQSPTHLIKTRGQQVTLRCSPISGHKSVSWYQQVLGQGPQFIFQYYEKEERGRGNFPDRFSARQFPNYSSELNVNALLLGDSALYLCASSLGQINTEAFFGQGTRLTVV.

This clonotype came up a few times. CDR3 bases: TGTGCCAGCAGCCCTGGGGGGGGGGTGGGCACTGAAGCTTTCTTT. Translation gives CASSPGGGVGTEAFF. The rearrangement uses TRBV7-2 and TRBJ1-1; the D gene is possibly TRBD1 (5 bases). V lost 5 bases and J 4 bases, leaving 17 bases between the germline ends. Germline V gene sequence: CDR1 SGHTA, CDR2 FQGNSA. The CDR3 spans 15 residues. The complete variable domain, with remaining parts taken from reference TRBV7-2 and TRBJ1-1, reads GAGVSQSPSNKVTEKGKDVELRCDPISGHTALYWYRQSLGQGLEFLIYFQGNSAPDKSGLPSDRFSAERTGGSVSTLTIQRTQQEDSAVYLCASSPGGGVGTEAFFGQGTRLTVV.

This clonotype was picked up many times. This sequence joins TRBV15 and TRBJ2-5; D call uncertain. The CDR3 is made up of 17 amino acids. Germline V gene sequence: CDR1 LNHNV, CDR2 YYDKDF (reference sequence). The ends were cut back, 1 base at V and 5 bases at J, with 20 bases in the middle. CDR3 loop: CATSRGYSLVRFETQYF. DNA for the CDR3: TGTGCCACCAGCAGAGGATATTCTCTAGTGCGGTTCGAGACCCAGTACTTC.

This clonotype was recorded many times. The chain carries TRBV27 and TRBJ1-6; D is ambiguous. Germline CDR1 MNHEY, CDR2 SMNVEV (reference sequence). Trimming took 10 bases from V and 10 from J, leaving 23 bases between them. The CDR3 is 15 amino acids. CDR3 residues: CATRAGTTVSSPLHF. CDR3 in DNA: TGTGCCACTCGCGCCGGAACTACGGTCTCCTCACCCCTCCACTTT.

This clonotype was seen only a few times. The chain carries TRBV6-2 or TRBV6-3 and TRBJ1-5, with D unresolved. The germline V gene has CDR1 MNHEY and CDR2 SVGEGT. V was trimmed by 5 bases and J by 9 bases, leaving 17 bases between them. The CDR3 is made up of 14 amino acids. CDR3 nucleotides: TGTGCCAGCAGTGAAGTTCAGACGTCAGGGCCCCAGCATTTT. It is translated as CASSEVQTSGPQHF.

This sequence joins TRBV29-1 and TRBJ1-1, with 8 positions matching TRBD1. The CDR3 is 13 amino acids. Germline assignment: CDR1 SQVTM and CDR2 ANQGSEA. V lost 7 bases, J lost 1 base, and 5 bases stayed unmatched. The CDR3 spells CSALTGENTEAFF. CDR3 DNA: TGCAGCGCCCTGACAGGGGAGAACACTGAAGCTTTCTTT.

This clonotype has just a few counts. The J gene is TRBJ2-7, the V gene TRBV11-2; TRBD1 might be the D (6 bases). From germline, CDR1 is SGHAT and CDR2 FQNNGV. This CDR3 comprises 14 residues. Trimming removed 3 bases at V and 4 bases at J, with 13 bases between. CDR3 in amino acids: CASSFRQDLYEQYF. In DNA, the CDR3 is TGTGCCAGCAGCTTCAGACAGGATTTATACGAGCAGTACTTC.

The chain links TRBV14 to TRBJ1-1; D perhaps matches TRBD1 (6 bases). This CDR3 spans 15 amino acids. The V gene's germline CDR1 is SGHDN and CDR2 FVKESK. Trimming removed 4 bases at V and 6 bases at J, with 18 bases between. The CDR3, as DNA: TGTGCCAGCAGCCTGCGACAGGTGGGCGTCTCTGAAGCTTTCTTT. Residues: CASSLRQVGVSEAFF. Supplemented by reference TRBV14 and TRBJ1-1, the full variable domain reads EAGVTQFPSHSVIEKGQTVTLRCDPISGHDNLYWYRRVMGKEIKFLLHFVKESKQDESGMPNNRFLAERTGGTYSTLKVQPAELEDSGVYFCASSLRQVGVSEAFFGQGTRLTVV.

A few counts support this clonotype. This chain links TRBV12-3 or TRBV12-4 with TRBJ1-2, with D possibly TRBD1 on 5 matching bases. The ends were cut back, 4 bases at V and 8 bases at J, with 11 bases in the middle. The length of the CDR3 is 12 residues. The chain's CDR3 is CASSSGSQGYTF. CDR3 nucleotides: TGTGCCAGCAGTTCAGGGTCCCAAGGCTACACCTTC.

This clonotype came up many times. This chain connects TRBV6-1 to TRBJ1-5, with no clear D. Germline loops: CDR1 MNHNS, CDR2 SASEGT. The V and J ends lost 6 bases and 0 bases respectively, with 12 bases between them. This CDR3 region has 15 residues. The CDR3 DNA follows: TGTGCCAGCAGCCCCGACGGTCTTAGCAATCAGCCCCAGCATTTT. Its protein product is CASSPDGLSNQPQHF.

This clonotype was picked up many times. The V gene is TRBV2, the J gene TRBJ1-1, with D hard to call. With 6 bases removed from V and 6 bases from J, the gap between germline ends came to 5 bases. The CDR3 covers 10 residues. In germline, CDR1 is SNHLY, CDR2 FYNNEI. The CDR3 DNA reads as TGTGCCAGCAGGGCGTCTGAAGCTTTCTTT. Translating gives CASRASEAFF.

This sequence joins TRBV28 and TRBJ2-5; 12 positions agree with TRBD2. With V trimmed by 1 base and J by 8 bases, 8 bases remained unmatched. The CDR3 has 16 amino acids. The V gene's germline CDR1 is MDHEN and CDR2 SYDVKM. DNA of the CDR3: TGTGCCAGCAGTTTATTGCTAGCGGGAGGGCCGAATACCCAGTACTTC. This translates into CASSLLLAGGPNTQYF.

This clonotype was detected only a few times. V is TRBV20-1 and J is TRBJ2-5, with D uncertain. The length of the CDR3 is 11 residues. The V end lost 3 bases, the J end lost 5 bases, and 7 bases lay between the germline ends. Per germline, CDR1 DFQATT and CDR2 SNEGSKA (reference sequence). The CDR3 region is CSARSRETQYF. The CDR3 DNA is TGCAGTGCTAGGTCCAGGGAGACCCAGTACTTC.

This clonotype was observed many times. The chain carries TRBV28 and TRBJ2-2; D unresolved. Between the trimmed V and J ends, which lost 2 bases and 6 bases, there was a span of 22 bases. CDR3 size: 18 residues. Germline V gene lookup returns CDR1 MDHEN and CDR2 SYDVKM. The CDR3 region has the DNA TGTGCCAGCAGTTTACCGGACCGGTTTGGACGGGTAGCCGGGGAGCTGTTTTTT. It yields the protein CASSLPDRFGRVAGELFF.

This clonotype was detected ten times or more. The chain employs TRBV20-1 and TRBJ2-5; TRBD1 agrees at 7 bases. V dropped 3 bases and J dropped 1; count of bases not matched to a gene: 8. Germline V gene data show CDR1 as DFQATT and CDR2 as SNEGSKA (reference sequence). There are 15 residues in the CDR3. CDR3: CSARGQRKSQETQYF. The CDR3 bases are TGCAGTGCTAGGGGACAGCGAAAGTCCCAAGAGACCCAGTACTTC.

As for this clonotype: Possible read error: a much larger clone is one base away. The chain joins TRBV27 to TRBJ2-7, with 8 bases matching TRBD1. This CDR3 is built from 17 residues. V shed 11 bases and J 2 bases; nucleotides not matched to a gene: 20. CDR1 MNHEY and CDR2 SMNVEV come from the germline V gene (reference sequence). The CDR3 is CAGTTGTGVGLAYEQYF. The DNA for the CDR3 is TGTGCCGGCACCACCGGGACAGGTGTCGGACTTGCCTACGAGCAGTACTTC.

This clonotype has a count of ten or more. V gene TRBV29-1 combines with J gene TRBJ2-7, with TRBD2 as a possible D gene (7 bases). Germline assignment: CDR1 SQVTM and CDR2 ANQGSEA. Trimming left V 4 bases short and J 2 bases short, with 18 bases between. This CDR3 comprises 15 residues. CDR3 DNA: TGCAGCGTTGCCGGGGGGCAGACAGGAGCCTACGAGCAGTACTTC. Encoded protein: CSVAGGQTGAYEQYF.